The next 6 T cell receptor beta chains were all read from a single sample in a study of regulatory T cells in long-lasting Graves disease listed by TCRdb under 2021. The protocol used for the library was multiplex PCR. Sequenced on an Illumina HiSeq 4000. TCR beta libraries were built with iRepertoire HTBI primers and Arm-PCR amplification of CDR3 regions. TCRdb took the public reads, trimmed them with fastp at Q25, ran MiXCR for clone calling and kept in-frame beta chains. Every entry covers one CDR3 protein and lists the most common genes and DNA from its rows. The sample yields about half a million distinct CDR3 sequences; 12% were counted once. The leading ten clones occupy roughly 8.9% of the sample. The label giving this sample's time point can be read as: newly diagnosed GD, antithyroid drugs for less than 3 months. RNA was extracted from PBMCs in TRIzol for both TCR sequencing and RNA sequencing.

These records were also assigned to another study, of T cells in Graves' hyperthyroidism and ophthalmopathy.

The sample here was peripheral blood mononuclear cells (PBMCs), taken at new diagnosis, from a patient treated with antithyroid drugs. The receptors were sampled from a woman aged 30 to 39 with Graves disease. Donor details come from another sample of the same person, matched by shared clones.

This clonotype was counted many times. CDR3 DNA: TGTGCCAGCAGCTTAGTGACTGCTAGCGGCGACTACGAGCAGTACTTC. Translated, it gives CASSLVTASGDYEQYF. J is TRBJ2-7 and V is TRBV11-2; 7 bases fit TRBD2. There are 16 residues in the CDR3. Germline CDR1 is SGHAT and CDR2 is FQNNGV. Trimming removed 1 base from V and 3 bases from J; junction bases left unmatched: 9.

As concerns this clonotype: With a much larger clone just one base away, this may be a read error. Without the conserved terminal phenylalanine or tryptophan, this CDR3 likely stems from a read error. The V call is TRBV4-1, the J call TRBJ1-6, with D unresolved. From germline, CDR1 is MGHRA and CDR2 YSYEKL. V lost 3 bases to trimming and J lost 10 bases, with 10 bases between them. The CDR3 sequence is 13 residues long. CDR3 nucleotide sequence: TGCGCCAGCAGCCAGACACCGCCCTCACCCCTCCACTCT. This gives the protein CASSQTPPSPLHS.

This clonotype was counted a few times. The chain employs TRBV5-6 and TRBJ1-5; D unresolved. This CDR3 spans 13 amino acids. Trimming took 1 base from V and 7 from J, leaving 9 bases between them. Germline lookup yields CDR1 SGHDT and CDR2 YYEEEE. The CDR3 DNA is TGTGCCAGCAGCTTGTATCCTAACCAGCCCCAGCATTTT. Translated: CASSLYPNQPQHF.

CDR3 coding DNA: TGTGCCAGCAGAACCGGGACTAGCGGATCCTACGAGCAGTACTTC. Its translation: CASRTGTSGSYEQYF. The chain couples TRBV27 to TRBJ2-7, with TRBD2 identical over 11 bases. V lost 6 bases, J lost 1 base, and 5 bases stayed unmatched. CDR3 size: 15 residues. Germline lookup yields CDR1 MNHEY and CDR2 SMNVEV (reference sequence).

This clonotype was recorded many times. This sequence joins TRBV27 and TRBJ2-7; TRBD2 agrees at 8 bases. There are 16 residues in the CDR3. The V gene's germline CDR1 is MNHEY and CDR2 SMNVEV (reference sequence). The V and J ends lost 2 bases and 0 bases, in that order; junction bases with no gene match: 6. CDR3 loop: CASSLRVSGDSYEQYF. The DNA for the CDR3 is TGTGCCAGCAGTTTAAGGGTTAGCGGGGACTCCTACGAGCAGTACTTC.

This clonotype was counted ten times or more. The V and J genes are TRBV30 and TRBJ2-7; D remains unclear. V was pared by 3 bases and J by 2 bases, with 11 bases between. This CDR3 spans 13 amino acids. Germline CDR1 is GTSNPN and CDR2 is SVGIG (reference sequence). CDR3 sequence reads: CAWSATGPYEQYF. The CDR3 coding sequence is TGTGCCTGGAGCGCTACTGGACCCTACGAGCAGTACTTC.